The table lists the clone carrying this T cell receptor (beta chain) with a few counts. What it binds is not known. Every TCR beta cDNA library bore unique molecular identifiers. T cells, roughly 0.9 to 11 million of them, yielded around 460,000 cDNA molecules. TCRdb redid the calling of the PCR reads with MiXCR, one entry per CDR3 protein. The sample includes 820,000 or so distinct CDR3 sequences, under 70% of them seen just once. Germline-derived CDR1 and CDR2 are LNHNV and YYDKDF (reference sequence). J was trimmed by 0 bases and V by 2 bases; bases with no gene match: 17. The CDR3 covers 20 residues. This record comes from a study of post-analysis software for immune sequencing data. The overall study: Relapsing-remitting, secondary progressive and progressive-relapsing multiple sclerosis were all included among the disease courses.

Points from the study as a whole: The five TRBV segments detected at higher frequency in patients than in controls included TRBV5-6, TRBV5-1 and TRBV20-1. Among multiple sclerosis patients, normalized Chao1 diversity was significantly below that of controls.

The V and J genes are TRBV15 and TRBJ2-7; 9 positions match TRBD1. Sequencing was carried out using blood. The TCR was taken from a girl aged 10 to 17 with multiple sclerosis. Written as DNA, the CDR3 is TGTGCCACCAGCAGAAACCCATACGGGACAGGGCGAGGGAGCTCCTACGAGCAGTACTTC. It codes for CATSRNPYGTGRGSSYEQYF.